This TCR beta chain was recovered during a study of OX40 agonist ivuxolimab in advanced cancers. Study-wide background: Those treated in dose escalation had hepatocellular carcinoma, melanoma, renal cell cancer or head and neck cancer.

The data were produced by immunoSEQ multiplex PCR, yet TCRdb's version contains in-frame clones alone and is incomplete. The sample includes just over 20,000 clones, 70% to 90% seen only once; the top ten take roughly 15%. Study-level results: Undetermined was the antigen specificity of the expanded peripheral T cells. At 0.1 to 3.0 mg/kg and by week 6, CD4+ and CD8+ T cells in the blood had expanded clonally.

Autoimmune disease history or systemic immunosuppression meant exclusion. As concerns this clone: Its antigen remains unidentified.

The germline V gene has CDR1 LNHDA and CDR2 SQIVND (reference sequence). The CDR3 covers 14 residues. Trimming at V came to 4 bases and at J to 4 bases, leaving 5 bases not matched to a gene. This TCR came from an adult with an advanced solid tumor such as melanoma, head and neck, liver or kidney cancer. The specimen was CD4+ or CD8+ T cells sorted from blood, collected in a trial of the OX40 agonist ivuxolimab. The rearrangement links TRBV19 to TRBJ2-7, with 9 bases identical to TRBD1. CDR3 protein: CASSTGQGPYEQYF. In DNA, the CDR3 is TGTGCCAGTAGTACAGGACAGGGGCCGTACGAGCAGTACTTC.